The clone carrying this T cell receptor beta chain has a handful of counts. Its antigen is still unknown. This CDR3 is 16 amino acids long. Germline-derived CDR1 and CDR2 are SEHNR and FQNEAQ (reference sequence). V shed 3 bases and J shed 0 bases, with 14 bases lying between them. The sample is drawn from a study of T cell repertoires in cytomegalovirus infection. In the study overall: Epitope selection comprised recently identified HLA-C-restricted CMV epitopes and well-studied HLA-B-restricted CMV epitopes. From public TCR beta signatures came an indication of both CMV infection and matching HLA type. Study findings and constraints: Accumulated public TCR beta family frequency recognized individuals carrying CMV together with the relevant HLA. HLA-C-restricted CMV clonotypes gave the most frequent clonotype in two of eight donors.

TCRdb processed the reads anew with MiXCR; each CDR3 protein has one entry. This sample yields 200,000 or so distinct CDR3 sequences, of which approximately 38% are seen a single time; around 60% belongs to the top ten. J is TRBJ1-2 and V is TRBV7-9, with TRBD1 as a possible D gene (6 bases). Material: CD8+ T cells from cultured PBMCs, obtained from culture after CMV antigen stimulation. This clonotype was obtained from a human donor in good health (CMV status not recorded). Some clones in this sample may be carry-over from other donors' samples. The CDR3 here is CASSFPSGTSNYGYTF. The CDR3 nucleotides read TGTGCCAGCAGCTTCCCGTCCGGGACATCTAACTATGGCTACACCTTC.